This T cell receptor beta chain appears in the sequencing data of a study of blood T cells in healthy people across ages. General observations from the study: PBMCs left unsorted prevented a conclusive naive versus antigen-experienced comparison. Expanded clonotype changes were possibly confounded by unknown donor CMV status.

The table lists this clonotype with a few counts. The antigen remains undetermined. About 9.6 milliliters of peripheral blood were drawn from each donor into EDTA-treated tubes. A J-beta primer mix and a sample-barcoded 5' primer were used in a second PCR of about 7 to 12 cycles. Each sample yielded at least 2.5 million CDR3-containing paired-end reads. Each CDR3 protein gets one entry after TCRdb re-called the 5' RACE reads with MiXCR. The sample shows more than 550,000 distinct CDR3 sequences, about 24% of them seen only once. The sequenced sample was blood. The sequence derives from a man in his 70s in good health.

In DNA, the CDR3 is TGTGCCAGCAGCTATCCCTTTAAGGAAAAACTGTTTTTT. Protein sequence: CASSYPFKEKLFF. The rearrangement uses TRBV11-2 and TRBJ1-4; D is uncertain. Between the trimmed V and J ends, which lost 4 bases and 8 bases, there was a span of 11 bases. Germline CDR1 is SGHAT and CDR2 is FQNNGV. The CDR3 extends over 13 amino acids.